This is a list of T cell receptor beta chains from one sample in a study of T cell changes during pregnancy in multiple sclerosis. Clones were read by immunoSEQ multiplex PCR, and TCRdb kept only the in-frame ones, dropping some. The sample has tens of thousands of clones, 88% seen once; the top ten hold over 5%. The source material was peripheral blood, sampled in the first trimester of pregnancy. The receptor set was obtained from a female donor in good health, enrolled as a control in a pregnancy study. Each CDR3 is given without its conserved first and last residue.

j_gene,v_gene,CDR3aa
TRBJ2-2,TRBV7-9,ASSLSLHTGELF
TRBJ2-7,TRBV27,ASSLGQFYEQY
TRBJ2-3,TRBV30,AWRKGGTDTQY
TRBJ1-2,TRBV27,ASSLSSRVGDGYT
TRBJ2-1,TRBV18,ASSPQNAGVEQF
TRBJ1-2,TRBV10-1,ASSAELGYGYT
TRBJ1-2,TRBV2,ASVQGNYGYT
TRBJ2-4,TRBV2,ASSILPGTPLAKNIQY
TRBJ2-7,TRBV15,ATSRIDRGSSYEQY
TRBJ2-3,TRBV10-3,AISDTSVTDTQY
TRBJ2-1,TRBV27,ASSLFGSEQF
TRBJ2-7,TRBV2,ASRGDRGEDEQY
TRBJ2-1,TRBV10-3,AISPRGSPFYNEQF
TRBJ1-5,TRBV28,ASSLPPGAGQGSNQPQH
TRBJ1-4,TRBV28,ASSLAGLSEKLF
TRBJ2-6,TRBV2,ASSARQGSSGANVLT
TRBJ1-3,TRBV4-1,ASSQERTPVGGNTIY
TRBJ2-3,TRBV19,ASRSGSADTQY
TRBJ1-1,TRBV12-5,ASAQTRGERGSYTEAF
TRBJ2-2,TRBV4-3,ASSQGGGTGELF
TRBJ2-3,TRBV5-1,ASSLEGTSVSTDTQY
TRBJ1-2,TRBV19,ASRAIYSNYGYT
TRBJ2-7,TRBV7-2,ASSLGRGGSYEQY
TRBJ2-2,TRBV5-1,ASSRPELGNTGELF
TRBJ2-1,TRBV11-3,ASSLAAGGLAYNEQF
TRBJ2-3,TRBV25-1,ASSEWAADTQY
TRBJ1-1,TRBV9,ASSAGLRESEAF